The clone carrying this T cell receptor (beta chain) appeared a few times. Its antigen is undetermined. These data originate in a study of siplizumab effects on memory and regulatory T cells. Some 9.4 x 10^4 TCR templates per sample were sequenced. The data were produced by immunoSEQ multiplex PCR, yet TCRdb's version contains in-frame clones alone and is incomplete. The sample lists approximately 75,000 clones; 93% were seen once. Findings of the study overall: Naive T cells seemed more diverse than memory cells and seemed major alloresponse contributors. Unstimulated subsets accounted for the mapping of only a minor share of the clones that were alloreactive.

Germline values: CDR1 LGHNT, CDR2 FRNRAP. V gave up 2 bases and J gave up 6 bases, with 2 bases separating them. This CDR3 is 11 amino acids long. The rearrangement joins TRBV12-5 to TRBJ1-5; D unclear. The receptor was derived from a human donor in good health. The specimen was CD8+ T cells sorted from blood. The chain's CDR3 is CASGLSQPQHF. In DNA form, the CDR3 reads TGTGCTAGTGGTTTGAGTCAGCCCCAGCATTTT.